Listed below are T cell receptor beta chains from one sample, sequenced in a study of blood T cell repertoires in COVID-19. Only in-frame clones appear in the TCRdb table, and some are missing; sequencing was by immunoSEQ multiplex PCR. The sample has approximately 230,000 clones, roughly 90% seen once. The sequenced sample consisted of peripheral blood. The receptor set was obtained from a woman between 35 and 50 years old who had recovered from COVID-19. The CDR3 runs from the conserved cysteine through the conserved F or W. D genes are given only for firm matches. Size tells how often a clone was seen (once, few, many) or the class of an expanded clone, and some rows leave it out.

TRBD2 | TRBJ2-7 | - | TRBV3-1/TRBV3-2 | CASSSGLAGGPYSYEQYF | TGTGCCAGCAGCTCGGGACTAGCGGGAGGCCCCTACTCCTACGAGCAGTACTTC
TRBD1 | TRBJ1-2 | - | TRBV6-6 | CASSYATGGFNGYTF | TGTGCCAGCAGTTACGCCACAGGGGGCTTTAATGGCTACACCTTC
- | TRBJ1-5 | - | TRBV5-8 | CASTPRRVVGQPQHF | TGTGCCAGCACCCCACGGAGGGTAGTAGGTCAGCCCCAGCATTTT
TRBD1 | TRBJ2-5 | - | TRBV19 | CASSIDAGGETQYF | TGTGCCAGTAGTATAGACGCAGGGGGAGAGACCCAGTACTTC
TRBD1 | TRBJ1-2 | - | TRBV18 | CASSPDRADGYTF | TGTGCCAGCTCACCGGACAGGGCAGATGGCTACACCTTC
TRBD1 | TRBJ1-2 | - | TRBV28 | CASSSMDRVYGYTF | TGTGCCAGCAGTTCAATGGACAGGGTCTATGGCTACACCTTC
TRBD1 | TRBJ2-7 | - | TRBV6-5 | CASIRTGTDNYEQYF | TGTGCCAGCATTCGAACCGGGACAGATAACTACGAGCAGTACTTC
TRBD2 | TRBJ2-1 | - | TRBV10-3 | CAISGQLAGGGNEQFF | TGTGCCATCAGTGGACAACTAGCGGGAGGGGGCAATGAGCAGTTCTTC
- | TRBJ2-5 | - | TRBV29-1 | CSVDPGTAKETQYF | TGCAGCGTTGATCCCGGGACTGCAAAAGAGACCCAGTACTTC
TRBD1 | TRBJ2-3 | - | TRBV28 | CASRTRILVPGQGLADTQYF | TGTGCCAGCAGGACCCGAATCCTCGTCCCGGGACAGGGTTTGGCAGATACGCAGTATTTT
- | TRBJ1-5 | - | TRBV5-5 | CASSLGAGGGQPQHF | TGTGCCAGCAGCTTGGGGGCGGGGGGCGGTCAGCCCCAGCATTTT
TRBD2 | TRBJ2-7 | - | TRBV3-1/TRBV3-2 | CASSQGAGVPYEQYF | TGTGCCAGCAGCCAAGGGGCGGGGGTCCCCTACGAGCAGTACTTC
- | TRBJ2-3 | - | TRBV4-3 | CASSQEEGRGDTQYF | TGCGCCAGCAGCCAAGAGGAGGGGCGGGGAGATACGCAGTATTTT
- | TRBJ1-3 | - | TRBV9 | CASSVVSAGNTIYF | TGTGCCAGCAGCGTAGTGTCAGCTGGAAACACCATATATTTT
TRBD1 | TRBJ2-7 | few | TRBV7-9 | CASSISTGAHEQYF | TGTGCCAGCAGCATCTCGACAGGGGCGCACGAGCAGTACTTC
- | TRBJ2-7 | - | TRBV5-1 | CASSSPQGDSYEQYF | TGCGCCAGCAGCTCACCACAGGGTGACTCCTACGAGCAGTACTTC
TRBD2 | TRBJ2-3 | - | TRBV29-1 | CSLRVARLAGSTDTQYF | TGCAGCCTACGAGTTGCCCGACTAGCGGGATCCACAGATACGCAGTATTTT
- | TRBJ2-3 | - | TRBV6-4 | CASSSSARSRTDTQYF | TGTGCCAGCAGTTCCAGCGCTAGATCCAGAACAGATACGCAGTATTTT
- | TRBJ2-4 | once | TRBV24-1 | CATSAGGGNIQYF | TGTGCCACCAGTGCCGGGGGAGGAAACATTCAGTACTTC
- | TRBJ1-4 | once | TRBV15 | CASGATNEKLFF | TGTGCCTCGGGGGCAACTAATGAAAAACTGTTTTTT
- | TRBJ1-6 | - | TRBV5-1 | CASSPGGGSNSPLHF | TGCGCCAGCAGCCCGGGGGGGGGCAGTAATTCACCCCTCCACTTT
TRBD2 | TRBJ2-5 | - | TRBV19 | CASSRGGQGYTETQYF | TGTGCCAGTAGTCGGGGGGGCCAGGGGTACACGGAGACCCAGTACTTC
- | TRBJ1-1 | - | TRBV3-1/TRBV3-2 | CASSQLGTEAFF | TGTGCCAGCAGTCAACTCGGCACTGAAGCTTTCTTT
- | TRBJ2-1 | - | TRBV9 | CASSDPAGTSYNEQFF | TGTGCCAGCAGCGACCCGGCCGGGACATCCTACAATGAGCAGTTCTTC
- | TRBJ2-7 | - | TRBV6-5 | CASSYPAGGSYEQYF | TGTGCCAGCAGTTACCCAGCAGGGGGGTCCTACGAGCAGTACTTC
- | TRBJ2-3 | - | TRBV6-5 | CASSYPQGDTDTQYF | TGTGCCAGCAGTTACCCCCAGGGCGACACAGATACGCAGTATTTT
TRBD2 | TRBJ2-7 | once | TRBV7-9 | CASSSSGSPSYEQYF | TGTGCCAGCAGCTCTAGCGGGAGCCCATCCTACGAGCAGTACTTC
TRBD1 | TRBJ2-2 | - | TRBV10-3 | CAISESGTGLSGELFF | TGTGCCATCAGTGAGTCCGGGACAGGACTCTCCGGGGAGCTGTTTTTT
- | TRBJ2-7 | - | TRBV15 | CATSRDGLEDDEQYF | TGTGCCACCAGCAGAGATGGATTGGAGGACGACGAGCAGTACTTC
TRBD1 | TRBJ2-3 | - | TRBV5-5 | CASSLIGQGATDTQYF | TGTGCCAGCAGCTTGATCGGGCAGGGGGCAACAGATACGCAGTATTTT
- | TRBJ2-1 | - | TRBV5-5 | CASSLDWGAYNEQFF | TGTGCCAGCAGCTTGGACTGGGGCGCCTACAATGAGCAGTTCTTC
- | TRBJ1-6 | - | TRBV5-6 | CASSLGRLWNSPLHF | TGTGCCAGCAGCTTGGGTAGACTGTGGAATTCACCCCTCCACTTT
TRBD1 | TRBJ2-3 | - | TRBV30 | CAWMGTETDTQYF | TGTGCCTGGATGGGGACAGAAACAGATACGCAGTATTTT
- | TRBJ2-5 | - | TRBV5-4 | CASSLKGGIVETQYF | TGTGCCAGCAGCTTGAAAGGCGGGATAGTGGAGACCCAGTACTTC
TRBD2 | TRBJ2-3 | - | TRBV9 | CASRATGGLGDTQYF | TGTGCCAGCAGAGCCACGGGGGGGCTGGGTGATACGCAGTATTTT
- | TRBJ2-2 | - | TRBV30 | CAWGQSTGELFF | TGTGCCTGGGGACAGTCCACCGGGGAGCTGTTTTTT
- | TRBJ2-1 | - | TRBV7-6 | CASSLMGASYNEQFF | TGTGCCAGCAGCTTAATGGGGGCCAGCTACAATGAGCAGTTCTTC
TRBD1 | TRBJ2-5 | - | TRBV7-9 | CASSLVHRGHVWETQYF | TGTGCCAGCAGCTTAGTTCACAGGGGGCACGTATGGGAGACCCAGTACTTC
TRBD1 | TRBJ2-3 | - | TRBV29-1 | CSVGQGERVDTQYF | TGCAGCGTTGGCCAGGGGGAGAGGGTAGATACGCAGTATTTT
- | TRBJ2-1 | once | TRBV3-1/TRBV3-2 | CASSRRVDEQFF | TGTGCCAGCAGCCGGAGGGTTGATGAGCAGTTCTTC
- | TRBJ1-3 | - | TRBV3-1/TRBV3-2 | CASSQGYVTGASGNTIYF | TGTGCCAGCAGCCAAGGATACGTGACAGGAGCCTCTGGAAACACCATATATTTT
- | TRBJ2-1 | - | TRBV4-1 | CASSQDRVGSFYNEQFF | TGCGCCAGCAGCCAAGATCGGGTCGGGTCCTTTTACAATGAGCAGTTCTTC
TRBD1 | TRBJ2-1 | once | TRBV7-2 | CASSWNSRQGYNEQFF | TGTGCCAGCAGCTGGAACTCACGACAGGGCTACAATGAGCAGTTCTTC
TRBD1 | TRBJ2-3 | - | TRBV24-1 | CATSDSGQRTDTQYF | TGTGCCACCAGTGATTCGGGACAGAGGACAGATACGCAGTATTTT
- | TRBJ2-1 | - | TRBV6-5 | CACRTRGNEQFF | TGTGCCTGTCGGACTCGTGGCAATGAGCAGTTCTTC
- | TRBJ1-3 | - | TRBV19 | CASSIRMSSGNTIYF | TGTGCCAGTAGTATCAGGATGAGCTCTGGAAACACCATATATTTT
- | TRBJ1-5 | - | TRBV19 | CASSIDARGPQHF | TGTGCCAGTAGTATAGATGCCAGGGGACCCCAGCATTTT